The 27 T cell receptor beta chains given below trace back to one sample, sequenced in a study of beta chain features in type 1 diabetes. Every isolated RNA sample was fully reverse transcribed, so sequencing captured expressed TCRB transcripts. Only in-frame clones appear in the TCRdb table, and some are missing; sequencing was by immunoSEQ multiplex PCR. Among around 300,000 clones listed, around 13% were seen once. Sequenced: central memory CD4+ T cells from blood. The source is a man aged 30 to 39 in good health.

The rearrangement links TRBV7-8 to TRBJ1-3; unclear D gene. Between the trimmed V and J ends, which lost 4 bases and 2 bases, there was a span of 18 bases. The CDR3 runs 17 residues. Germline loops: CDR1 SGHVS, CDR2 FQNEAQ. CDR3 region: CASSSSSTQYAGNTIYF. CDR3 coding DNA: TGTGCCAGCAGCTCAAGTTCGACTCAATACGCTGGAAACACCATATATTTT.

The rearrangement joins TRBV5-1 to TRBJ2-3; the match to TRBD2 covers 9 bases. CDR3 length equals 15 residues. Germline loops: CDR1 SGHRS, CDR2 YFSETQ. Trimming removed 4 bases from V and 5 bases from J; junction bases left unmatched: 8. This chain's CDR3 is CASSLAGGFGDTQYF. CDR3 coding DNA: TGCGCCAGCAGCCTTGCGGGGGGGTTCGGAGATACGCAGTATTTT.

This clone was counted only a few times. Within the sample, other DNA sequences also encode this same CDR3. This chain joins TRBV7-2 and TRBJ1-1; 10 bases align to TRBD1. Trimming at V came to 3 bases and at J to 5 bases, leaving 3 bases not matched to a gene. This CDR3 region has 14 residues. The V gene's germline CDR1 is SGHTA and CDR2 FQGNSA. The CDR3 coding sequence is TGTGCCAGCAGCTTGGACAGGGGGAATACTGAAGCTTTCTTT. Its translation: CASSLDRGNTEAFF.

This clone was counted between two and nine times. This CDR3 is CASSRGYSYEQYF. CDR3 DNA sequence: TGTGCCAGCAGCCGGGGGTATTCCTACGAGCAGTACTTC. V usage is TRBV5-4 and J usage is TRBJ2-7, with a weak D call TRBD2 (6 bases). V was clipped by 4 bases and J by 1 base, with 9 bases between them. The CDR3 covers 13 residues. Germline CDR1 SGHNT, CDR2 YYREEE (reference sequence).

This clone was detected only a few times. This chain joins TRBV7-2 and TRBJ1-4, with D possibly matching TRBD1 (5 bases). Deletions cut 3 bases from V and 8 bases from J, with 10 bases between. From germline, CDR1 is SGHTA and CDR2 FQGNSA. The CDR3 loop spans 13 amino acids. CDR3 DNA: TGTGCCAGCAGCTTGAAAGGGGTGGAAAAACTGTTTTTT. Protein product: CASSLKGVEKLFF.

This clone has only a few counts. This chain joins TRBV11-2 and TRBJ2-1; the match to TRBD2 covers 9 bases. Germline assignment: CDR1 SGHAT and CDR2 FQNNGV. This CDR3 has 14 amino acids. The junction had 4 bases not matched to a gene; V was cut back by 9 bases and J by 1 base. CDR3 coding DNA: TGTGCCAGTCGAGGACTAGCGTCCTACAATGAGCAGTTCTTC. This codes for CASRGLASYNEQFF.

The table lists this clone with a few counts. This chain links TRBV7-2 with TRBJ2-3; 12 bases line up with TRBD2. Germline assignment: CDR1 SGHTA and CDR2 FQGNSA. The ends lost 5 bases at V and 1 base at J; junction bases unmatched: 7. The CDR3 loop spans 17 amino acids. CDR3 DNA sequence: TGTGCCAGCAGCCCGCGACGACTAGCGGGGGGCACAGATACGCAGTATTTT. The encoded protein is CASSPRRLAGGTDTQYF.

J is TRBJ1-1 and V is TRBV18; maybe TRBD1 (5 bases). The CDR3 totals 15 residues. Trimming removed 5 bases from V and 5 bases from J, with 18 bases in between. The germline V gene has CDR1 KGHSH and CDR2 LQKENI. CDR3 DNA sequence: TGTGCCAGCTCAGCGTATGAGGGGAGGAAAACTGAAGCTTTCTTT. Its protein product is CASSAYEGRKTEAFF.

This clone was seen more than once but under ten times. The chain uses TRBV29-1 and TRBJ1-2; possible D gene TRBD1, 5 bases. This CDR3 region has 14 residues. Trimming cost V 4 bases and J 6 bases, with 18 bases left between them. In germline, CDR1 is SQVTM, CDR2 ANQGSEA. CDR3 nucleotides: TGCAGCGTTGTAGTCGGTGGCAGGGAGGATGGCTACACCTTC. Protein sequence: CSVVVGGREDGYTF.

There are a few counts of this clone. This rearrangement joins TRBV7-8 to TRBJ2-5; TRBD2 is a possible D gene (5 bases). This CDR3 spans 14 amino acids. The V end lost 6 bases, the J end lost 5 bases, and 16 bases lay between the germline ends. Per the germline V gene, CDR1 is SGHVS and CDR2 is FQNEAQ. CDR3 loop: CASRLGQFMETQYF. In DNA form, the CDR3 reads TGTGCCAGCAGACTAGGCCAGTTTATGGAGACCCAGTACTTC.

A note on this clone: This sample also contains other DNA sequences that code for the same CDR3. The rearrangement links TRBV6-1 to TRBJ1-1, with 7 bases that match TRBD1. CDR3 length equals 14 residues. CDR1 is MNHNS and CDR2 is SASEGT in the germline V gene. V shed 2 bases and J 4 bases; nucleotides not matched to a gene: 4. CDR3 nucleotides: TGTGCCAGCAGTGAATCAGGGGGTATCACTGAAGCTTTCTTT. The encoded protein is CASSESGGITEAFF.

Details on this clone: One end of the junction is discordant with germline, which a read error may explain. The rearrangement links TRBV4-1 to TRBJ1-2; D is undetermined. This CDR3 has 12 residues. Germline loops: CDR1 MGHRA, CDR2 YSYEKL. This chain's CDR3 is CASSQLEGGYTF. The CDR3 DNA reads as TGTGCCAGCAGCCAGCTAGAGGGTGGCTACACCTTC.

This clone was seen a few times. This rearrangement joins TRBV25-1 to TRBJ2-1; TRBD1 or TRBD2 may be the D gene (5 bases each). Trimming took off 4 bases at V and 6 bases at J, with 19 bases between the two ends. This CDR3 is built from 16 residues. Germline V CDR1 and CDR2: MGHDK, SYGVNS. The CDR3 loop reads CASSGPGTLQSNEQFF. The CDR3 region has the DNA TGTGCCAGCAGTGGTCCCGGGACCTTGCAATCCAATGAGCAGTTCTTC.

This clone has just a few counts. The V call is TRBV19, the J call TRBJ2-2, with 10 bases identical to TRBD2. Looked up from germline, CDR1 is LNHDA and CDR2 is SQIVND (reference sequence). The CDR3 contains 14 residues. Losses at the gene ends were 9 bases for V and 1 base for J; bases not matched to a gene: 2. The CDR3 region is CASRTSGNTGELFF. The DNA for the CDR3 is TGTGCCAGCAGGACTAGCGGGAACACCGGGGAGCTGTTTTTT.

This clone was found a few times. The V gene is TRBV20-1, the J gene TRBJ2-1, with D possibly matching TRBD2 (5 bases). The ends were cut back, 3 bases at V and 7 bases at J, with 7 bases in the middle. Germline V gives CDR1 DFQATT, CDR2 SNEGSKA (reference sequence). The CDR3 consists of 11 residues. The CDR3 loop is CSASRENEQFF. The DNA for the CDR3 is TGCAGTGCTAGTAGGGAGAATGAGCAGTTCTTC.

This clone appeared a few times. The DNA of the CDR3 is TGTGCCTCCAGCCCAGGGGAGGATTCACCCCTCCACTTT. Translating it yields CASSPGEDSPLHF. This chain uses TRBV10-3 with TRBJ1-6, with D possibly TRBD1 on 6 matching bases. Trimming cost V 11 bases and J 8 bases, with 16 bases left between them. The V gene's germline CDR1 is ENHRY and CDR2 SYGVKD. CDR3 size: 13 residues.

This chain connects TRBV2 to TRBJ2-1; 7 bases are a match to TRBD2. CDR3 length equals 15 residues. The ends lost 3 bases at V and 0 bases at J; junction bases unmatched: 2. CDR1 SNHLY and CDR2 FYNNEI come from the germline V gene. The CDR3 sequence is CASSETGGSYNEQFF. For the CDR3, the DNA is TGTGCCAGCAGTGAGACGGGGGGCTCCTACAATGAGCAGTTCTTC.

This chain connects TRBV7-2 to TRBJ2-1; TRBD2 matches 10 bases. Germline assignment: CDR1 SGHTA and CDR2 FQGNSA. The CDR3 covers 16 residues. V dropped 4 bases and J dropped 2; count of bases not matched to a gene: 5. The CDR3 sequence is CASSSPAGGPYNEQFF. DNA of the CDR3: TGTGCCAGCAGCTCCCCAGCGGGAGGGCCCTACAATGAGCAGTTCTTC.

This clone turned up a few times. The CDR3 sequence is CATSKDGQFKVGGANVLTF. In nucleotides, the CDR3 is TGTGCCACCAGCAAAGATGGACAGTTTAAGGTGGGAGGGGCCAACGTCCTGACTTTC. The J gene is TRBJ2-6, the V gene TRBV15, with D maybe TRBD1 (6 bases). Germline CDR1 is LNHNV and CDR2 is YYDKDF (reference sequence). The CDR3 totals 19 residues. Trimming cost V 4 bases and J 4 bases, with 23 bases left between them.

The chain carries TRBV19 and TRBJ1-1; D gene unclear. Trimming left V 7 bases short and J 4 bases short, with 16 bases between. Germline CDR1 is LNHDA and CDR2 is SQIVND (reference sequence). CDR3 length equals 14 residues. CDR3 loop: CASISPGTSTEAFF. The DNA of the CDR3 is TGTGCCAGTATCTCCCCAGGCACTAGCACTGAAGCTTTCTTT.

This clone came up a few times. The rearrangement uses TRBV7-2 and TRBJ2-1; 9 nucleotides line up with TRBD2. The germline V gene has CDR1 SGHTA and CDR2 FQGNSA. V lost 10 bases, J lost 0 bases, and 10 bases stayed unmatched. CDR3 length equals 16 residues. The CDR3 DNA reads as TGTGCCACCGCTAGGGCTAGCGGGATCTCCTACAATGAGCAGTTCTTC. This codes for CATARASGISYNEQFF.

This clone came up a few times. The rearrangement joins TRBV4-1 to TRBJ1-1; a possible D gene is TRBD1 (5 bases). CDR3 size: 14 residues. Germline V gene lookup returns CDR1 MGHRA and CDR2 YSYEKL. V was shortened by 4 bases and J by 0 bases, with 9 bases between the two germline ends. CDR3 nucleotide sequence: TGCGCCAGCAGCCCGGACAAGCTGAACACTGAAGCTTTCTTT. It codes for CASSPDKLNTEAFF.

In regard to this clone: Additional DNA sequences in this sample encode the identical CDR3. This rearrangement joins TRBV7-2 to TRBJ1-2; 10 positions match TRBD1. With V trimmed by 5 bases and J by 5 bases, 5 bases remained unmatched. The germline gives CDR1 SGHTA, CDR2 FQGNSA. The CDR3 sequence is 14 residues long. CDR3 bases: TGTGCCAGCAGCCCACCGGGACAGGGGTATGGCTACACCTTC. Its protein is CASSPPGQGYGYTF.

This clone showed up just a few times. The V and J genes are TRBV5-6 and TRBJ2-5, with unresolved D. Germline V gives CDR1 SGHDT, CDR2 YYEEEE. V lost 4 bases and J lost 9, with 10 bases in between. The CDR3 covers 11 residues. As DNA, the CDR3 is TGTGCCAGCAGCCCAGGTCCCTCCCAGTACTTC. Translating gives CASSPGPSQYF.

This clone was seen a few times. CDR3 sequence reads: CASSSLRLAGDYEQYV. As DNA, the CDR3 is TGTGCCAGCAGCTCCCTCCGACTAGCGGGAGACTACGAGCAGTACGTC. This sequence joins TRBV11-2 and TRBJ2-7; 12 nucleotides match TRBD2. This CDR3 is built from 16 residues. Losses at the gene ends were 4 bases for V and 3 bases for J; bases not matched to a gene: 7. Germline V gene sequence: CDR1 SGHAT, CDR2 FQNNGV.

The chain links TRBV5-4 to TRBJ2-7, with unresolved D. Germline V gene lookup returns CDR1 SGHNT and CDR2 YYREEE (reference sequence). The CDR3 runs 12 residues. V lost 3 bases and J lost 6, with 10 bases in between. Here the CDR3 DNA reads TGTGCCAGCAGCTCCTCCTTCGGCGAGCAGTACGTC. This translates into CASSSSFGEQYV.

The genes are TRBV11-3 and TRBJ2-3; no clear D. The CDR3 is 14 amino acids. V lost 6 bases, J lost 0 bases, and 10 bases lay in between. Germline V gene lookup returns CDR1 SGHNT and CDR2 YENEEA. The DNA of the CDR3 is TGTGCCAGCAGTGGTGGCACTAGCACAGATACGCAGTATTTT. This codes for CASSGGTSTDTQYF.